This T cell receptor beta chain was sequenced during a study of Graves' ophthalmopathy and Graves' hyperthyroidism. Study information: Specimen type is peripheral blood, obtained at initial diagnosis before any treatment. Study-level points and caveats: The model forecast ophthalmopathy progression, reaching roughly 71% sensitivity and 72% to 75% specificity.

Deletions cut 6 bases from V and 3 bases from J, with 14 bases between. The CDR3 runs to 13 residues. CDR1 is SQVTM and CDR2 is ANQGSEA in the germline V gene. This clonotype was counted at least ten times. Its antigen is unidentified. PBMCs were isolated from a roughly 10 ml sample of fresh peripheral blood. Researchers took RNA transcripts and amplified TCR beta CDR3 regions from them. The workflow started with a first-round RT-PCR run with HTBI primers and then moved on to a second-round multiplex PCR. TCRdb used MiXCR to reprocess the multiplex PCR reads, holding one entry per CDR3 protein. The repertoire holds a few hundred thousand distinct CDR3 sequences, with roughly 21% as singletons.

The sample was peripheral blood. V gene TRBV29-1 combines with J gene TRBJ1-1; D uncertain. The origin of this receptor is a woman aged 45-65 years with Graves' ophthalmopathy. CDR3 loop: CSVLRVKYTEAFF. The CDR3 bases are TGCAGCGTACTGAGGGTGAAATACACTGAAGCTTTCTTT.